This entry features one T cell receptor (beta chain) sequence. This sample was taken from a study of blood T cell repertoires in COVID-19. Overall study context: Acute and convalescent COVID-19 samples came from the United States, Italy and Spain. T cells, B-cell-depleted T cells, or PBMCs provided the cDNA or gDNA that served as material.

In the original analysis: Using reference gene primer amplification, nucleated cell counts were estimated. Method: immunoSEQ multiplex PCR; TCRdb's copy keeps in-frame clones and lacks some. That table furnishes V, J and clone size, whereas the DNA furnished D and trimming. This table holds a few hundred thousand clones, around 83% found once. Trimming took 0 bases from V and 4 from J; bases not matched to a gene: 9. This CDR3 is built from 17 residues. Germline values: CDR1 SGDLS, CDR2 YYNGEE. The chain links TRBV9 to TRBJ1-2; 10 nucleotides align to TRBD1. The source of this sequence is a woman in her forties who had recovered from COVID-19. The sample consisted of peripheral blood. The CDR3 DNA reads TGTGCCAGCAGCGTAGCCGTTGACAGGGGGCATTTCTATGGCTACACCTTC. Translation gives CASSVAVDRGHFYGYTF.